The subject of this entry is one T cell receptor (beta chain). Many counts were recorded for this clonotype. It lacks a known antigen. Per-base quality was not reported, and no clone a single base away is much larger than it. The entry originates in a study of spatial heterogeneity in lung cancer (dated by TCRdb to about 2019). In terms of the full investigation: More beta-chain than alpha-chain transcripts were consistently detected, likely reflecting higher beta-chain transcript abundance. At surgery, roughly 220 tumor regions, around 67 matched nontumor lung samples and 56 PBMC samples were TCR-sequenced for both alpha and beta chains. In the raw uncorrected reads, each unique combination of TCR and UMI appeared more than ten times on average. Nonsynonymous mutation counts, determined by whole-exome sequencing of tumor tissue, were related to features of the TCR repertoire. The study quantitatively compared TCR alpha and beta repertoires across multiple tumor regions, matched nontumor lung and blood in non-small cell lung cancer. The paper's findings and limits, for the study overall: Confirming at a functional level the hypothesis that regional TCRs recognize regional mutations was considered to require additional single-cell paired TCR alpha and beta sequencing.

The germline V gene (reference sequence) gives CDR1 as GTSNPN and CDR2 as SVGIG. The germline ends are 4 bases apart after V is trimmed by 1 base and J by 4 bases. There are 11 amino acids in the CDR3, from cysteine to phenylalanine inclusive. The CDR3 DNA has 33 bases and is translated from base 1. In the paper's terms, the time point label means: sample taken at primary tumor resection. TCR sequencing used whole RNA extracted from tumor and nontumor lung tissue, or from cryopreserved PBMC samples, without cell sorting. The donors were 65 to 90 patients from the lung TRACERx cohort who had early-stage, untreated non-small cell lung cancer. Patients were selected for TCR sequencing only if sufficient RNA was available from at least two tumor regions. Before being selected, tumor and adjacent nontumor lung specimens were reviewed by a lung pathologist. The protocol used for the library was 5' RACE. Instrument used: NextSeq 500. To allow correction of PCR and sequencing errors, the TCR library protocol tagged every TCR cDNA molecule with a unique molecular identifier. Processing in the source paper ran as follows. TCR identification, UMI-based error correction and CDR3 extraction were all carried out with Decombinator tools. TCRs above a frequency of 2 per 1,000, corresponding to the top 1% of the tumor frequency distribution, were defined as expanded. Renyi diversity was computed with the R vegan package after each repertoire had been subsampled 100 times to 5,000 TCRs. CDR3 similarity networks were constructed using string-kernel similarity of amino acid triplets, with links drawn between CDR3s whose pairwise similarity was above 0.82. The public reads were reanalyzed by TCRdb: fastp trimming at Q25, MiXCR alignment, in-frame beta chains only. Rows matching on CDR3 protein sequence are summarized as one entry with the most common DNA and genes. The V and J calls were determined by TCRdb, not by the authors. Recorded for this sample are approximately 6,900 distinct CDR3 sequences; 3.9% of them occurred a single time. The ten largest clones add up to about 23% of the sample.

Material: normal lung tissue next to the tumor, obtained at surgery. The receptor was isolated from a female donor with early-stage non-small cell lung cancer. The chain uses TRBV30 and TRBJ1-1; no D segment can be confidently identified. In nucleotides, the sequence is TGTGCCTGGAGTGACGGCACTGAAGCTTTCTTT. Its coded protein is CAWSDGTEAFF.